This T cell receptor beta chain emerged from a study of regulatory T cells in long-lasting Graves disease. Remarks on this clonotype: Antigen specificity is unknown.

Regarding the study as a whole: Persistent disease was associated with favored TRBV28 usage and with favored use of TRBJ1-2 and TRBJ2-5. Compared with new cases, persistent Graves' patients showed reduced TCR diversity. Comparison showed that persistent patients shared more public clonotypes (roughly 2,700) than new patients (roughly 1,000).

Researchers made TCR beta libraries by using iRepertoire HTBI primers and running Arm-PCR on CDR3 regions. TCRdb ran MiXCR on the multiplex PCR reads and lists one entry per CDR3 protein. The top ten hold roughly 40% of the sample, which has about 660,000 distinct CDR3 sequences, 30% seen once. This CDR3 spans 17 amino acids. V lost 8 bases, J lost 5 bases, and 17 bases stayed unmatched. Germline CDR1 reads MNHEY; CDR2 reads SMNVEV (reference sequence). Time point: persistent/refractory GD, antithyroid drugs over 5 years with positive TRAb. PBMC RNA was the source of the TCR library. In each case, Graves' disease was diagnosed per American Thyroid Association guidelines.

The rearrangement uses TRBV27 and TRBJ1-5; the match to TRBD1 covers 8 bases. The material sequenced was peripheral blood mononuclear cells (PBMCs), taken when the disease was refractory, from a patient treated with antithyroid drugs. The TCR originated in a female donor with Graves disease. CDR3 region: CASASGQALMWDQPQHF. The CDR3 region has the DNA TGTGCCAGCGCTTCGGGACAGGCACTGATGTGGGATCAGCCCCAGCATTTT.